A selection of T cell receptor beta chains follows, all from one sample in a study of T cell changes during pregnancy in multiple sclerosis. Produced via immunoSEQ multiplex PCR; TCRdb's table is partial and in-frame only. The table has 100,000 to 130,000 clones, roughly 90% seen once; the top ten hold just under 0.8%. The sample consisted of peripheral blood, taken in the third trimester of pregnancy. The receptors stem from a female donor in good health, enrolled as a control in a pregnancy study. The CDR3 runs from the conserved cysteine through the conserved F or W. The D gene is left open where the match is weak. Only some rows state a clone size, as once, few, many or a class for expanded clones.

clone size	V gene	D gene	J gene	CDR3 protein
-	TRBV5-1	-	TRBJ1-1	CASTPDTFTEAFF
-	TRBV2	-	TRBJ1-4	CASAGRGPRGEKLFF
-	TRBV6-5	-	TRBJ1-3	CASSYGGLGAGNTIYF
-	TRBV11-2	TRBD1	TRBJ1-2	CASSLRDRGSYTF
-	TRBV27	-	TRBJ2-7	CASSLAPSGEQYF
-	TRBV4-2	TRBD1	TRBJ2-7	CASSQDIGQGAYEQYF
-	TRBV19	-	TRBJ2-3	CASSIDLETGITDTQYF
-	TRBV4-2	-	TRBJ1-2	CASSQRQAYGYTF
-	TRBV5-6	-	TRBJ2-5	CASSPGYRQETQYF
-	TRBV2	-	TRBJ1-1	CASSRGRASEAFF
-	TRBV11-3	-	TRBJ2-5	CASSLGSDRETQYF
-	TRBV6-5	TRBD1	TRBJ1-1	CASISRGTGETEAFF
-	TRBV7-8	TRBD1	TRBJ1-5	CASRDRGDQPQHF
few	TRBV7-2	-	TRBJ2-2	CASSDSGVGHGELFF
-	TRBV11-3	-	TRBJ1-3	CASSLDPGQNTIYF
-	TRBV28	TRBD1	TRBJ1-2	CASSSRDRGSYGYTF
-	TRBV11-1	TRBD1	TRBJ1-2	CASSPGGGGYGYTF
few	TRBV7-2	-	TRBJ1-1	CASSSPRHPMNTEAFF
-	TRBV30	TRBD2	TRBJ2-1	CAWSRLAGGSYEQFF
-	TRBV30	TRBD1	TRBJ1-1	CAFHRGLRTEAFF
-	TRBV4-2	TRBD1	TRBJ2-7	CASSQVMGSGGFYEQYF
-	TRBV2	-	TRBJ2-5	CASSARGRSETQYF
-	TRBV6-1	-	TRBJ2-1	CASSEASSSYNEQFF
-	TRBV2	-	TRBJ2-6	CASREENSGANVLTF
-	TRBV25-1	TRBD1	TRBJ2-6	CASSLGGAGANVLTF